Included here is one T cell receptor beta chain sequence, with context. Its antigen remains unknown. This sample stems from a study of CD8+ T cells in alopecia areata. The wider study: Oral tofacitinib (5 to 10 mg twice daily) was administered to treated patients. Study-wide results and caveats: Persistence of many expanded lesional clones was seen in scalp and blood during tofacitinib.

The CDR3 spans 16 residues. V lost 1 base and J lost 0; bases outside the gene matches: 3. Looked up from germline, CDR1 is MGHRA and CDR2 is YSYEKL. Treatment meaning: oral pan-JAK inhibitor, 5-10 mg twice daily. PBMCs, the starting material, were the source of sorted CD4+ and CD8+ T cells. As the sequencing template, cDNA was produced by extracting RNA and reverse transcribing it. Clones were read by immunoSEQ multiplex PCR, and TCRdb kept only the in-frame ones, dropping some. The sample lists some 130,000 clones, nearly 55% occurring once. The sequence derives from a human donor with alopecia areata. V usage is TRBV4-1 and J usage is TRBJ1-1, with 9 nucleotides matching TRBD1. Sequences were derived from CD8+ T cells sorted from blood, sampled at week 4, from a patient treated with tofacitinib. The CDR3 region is CASSQAGQGMNTEAFF. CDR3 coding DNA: TGCGCCAGCAGCCAAGCCGGACAGGGGATGAACACTGAAGCTTTCTTT.